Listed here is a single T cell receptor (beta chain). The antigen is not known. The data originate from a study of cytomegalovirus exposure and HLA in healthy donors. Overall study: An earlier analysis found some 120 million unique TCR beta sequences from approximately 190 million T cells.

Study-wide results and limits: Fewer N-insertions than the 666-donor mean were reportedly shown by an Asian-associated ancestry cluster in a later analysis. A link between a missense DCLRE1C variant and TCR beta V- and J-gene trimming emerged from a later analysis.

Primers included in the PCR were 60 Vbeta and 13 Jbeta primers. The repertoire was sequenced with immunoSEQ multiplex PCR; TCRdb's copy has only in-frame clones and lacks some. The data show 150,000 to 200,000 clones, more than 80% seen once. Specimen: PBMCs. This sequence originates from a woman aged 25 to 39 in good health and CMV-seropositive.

The CDR3 sequence: CASSLDRGRTEAFF. The DNA for the CDR3 is TGTGCCAGCAGTTTAGACAGGGGAAGGACTGAAGCTTTCTTT. This chain joins TRBV28 and TRBJ1-1; 8 bases agree with TRBD1. Germline V lookup: CDR1 MDHEN, CDR2 SYDVKM. The CDR3 covers 14 residues. The V and J ends lost 2 bases and 5 bases, in that order; junction bases with no gene match: 4.